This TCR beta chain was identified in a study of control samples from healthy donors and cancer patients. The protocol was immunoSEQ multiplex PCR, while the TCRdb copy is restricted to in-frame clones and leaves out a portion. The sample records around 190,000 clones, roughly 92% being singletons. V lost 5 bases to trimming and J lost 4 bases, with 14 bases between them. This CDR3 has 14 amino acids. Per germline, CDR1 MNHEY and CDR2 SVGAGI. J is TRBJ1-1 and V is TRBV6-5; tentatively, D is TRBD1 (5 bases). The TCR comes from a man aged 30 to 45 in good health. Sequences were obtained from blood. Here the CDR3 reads CASSQRGSFTEAFF. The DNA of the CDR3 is TGTGCCAGCAGTCAACGGGGGAGCTTCACTGAAGCTTTCTTT.